One sample yielded the 27 T cell receptor beta chains listed below, sequenced in a study of blood T cell repertoires in COVID-19. The repertoire was sequenced with immunoSEQ multiplex PCR; TCRdb's copy has only in-frame clones and lacks some. Of around 300,000 clones listed, about nine tenths are singletons. The sample consisted of PBMCs or T cells enriched from blood (not recorded which). The receptors here all came from a woman aged 35 to 49 who had recovered from COVID-19.

The V gene is TRBV19, the J gene TRBJ1-1; D is possibly TRBD1 (6 bases). Trimming left V 3 bases short and J 1 base short, with 9 bases between. Germline V gene sequence: CDR1 LNHDA, CDR2 SQIVND (reference sequence). The CDR3 is 14 residues long. Written as DNA, the CDR3 is TGTGCCAGTAGTATCGGACAGCCGAACACTGAAGCTTTCTTT. This sequence encodes CASSIGQPNTEAFF. The full variable domain, its missing parts supplied by reference TRBV19 and TRBJ1-1, is DGGITQSPKYLFRKEGQNVTLSCEQNLNHDAMYWYRQDPGQGLRLIYYSQIVNDFQKGDIAEGYSVSREKKESFPLTVTSAQKNPTAFYLCASSIGQPNTEAFFGQGTRLTVV.

The CDR3 nucleotides are TGTGCCCCAAAGGATTGGGCCACTGAAGCTTTCTTT. Translating gives CAPKDWATEAFF. The chain links TRBV2 to TRBJ1-1; D is ambiguous. Germline values: CDR1 SNHLY, CDR2 FYNNEI. The CDR3 covers 12 residues. V gave up 11 bases and J gave up 4 bases, with 14 bases separating them.

This chain uses TRBV27 with TRBJ1-5; D gene ambiguous. V was trimmed by 5 bases and J by 9 bases, leaving 14 bases between them. Germline assignment: CDR1 MNHEY and CDR2 SMNVEV (reference sequence). The CDR3 runs 13 residues. The CDR3 here is CASSIRRLGPQHF. The CDR3 nucleotides read TGTGCCAGCAGTATTCGGCGGTTGGGGCCCCAGCATTTT.

This chain uses TRBV18 with TRBJ1-1; a weak D match, TRBD1 (5 bases). Trimming removed 1 base at V and 7 bases at J, with 16 bases between. CDR3 length equals 15 residues. CDR1 and CDR2 from the germline V gene are KGHSH and LQKENI. In nucleotides, the CDR3 is TGTGCCAGCTCACCACTGGAATTAGACAGAGTTGAAGCTTTCTTT. The encoded protein is CASSPLELDRVEAFF.

This chain uses TRBV7-8 with TRBJ2-7; 8 bases fit TRBD1. V dropped 1 base and J dropped 2; count of bases not matched to a gene: 4. Germline V gene data show CDR1 as SGHVS and CDR2 as FQNEAQ. The length of the CDR3 is 15 residues. The CDR3 reads CASSLGPTGAYEQYF. In DNA, the CDR3 is TGTGCCAGCAGCTTAGGCCCGACAGGGGCCTACGAGCAGTACTTC.

In this sample, this clone turned up once. The gene calls are TRBV18 and TRBJ2-2, with 7 nucleotides matching TRBD1. The CDR3 sequence is 18 residues long. Trimming cost V 4 bases and J 2 bases; bases outside gene matches: 13. Germline V gives CDR1 KGHSH, CDR2 LQKENI. This CDR3 is CASSQQGQLLGNTGELFF. The CDR3 coding sequence is TGTGCCAGCTCACAACAGGGACAGCTGTTAGGAAACACCGGGGAGCTGTTTTTT.

This chain joins TRBV7-3 and TRBJ2-7, with 8 bases lining up with TRBD2. This CDR3 region has 14 residues. Germline V gene lookup returns CDR1 SGHTA and CDR2 FQGTGA. Unmatched junction bases numbered 1, after V lost 0 bases and J lost 3 bases. The CDR3 loop reads CASSLTSGDYEQYF. CDR3 nucleotides: TGTGCCAGCAGCTTAACTAGCGGGGACTACGAGCAGTACTTC. Together with reference TRBV7-3 and TRBJ2-7, the CDR3 gives the full variable domain: GAGVSQTPSNKVTEKGKYVELRCDPISGHTALYWYRQSLGQGPEFLIYFQGTGAADDSGLPNDRFFAVRPEGSVSTLKIQRTERGDSAVYLCASSLTSGDYEQYFGPGTRLTVT.

In its sample, this clone was seen a few times. The rearrangement links TRBV10-3 to TRBJ1-6, with 10 positions matching TRBD1. With V trimmed by 10 bases and J by 8 bases, 5 bases remained unmatched. In germline, CDR1 is ENHRY, CDR2 SYGVKD. This CDR3 has 13 residues. Here the CDR3 DNA reads TGTGCCACACGACAGGGGGCGGATTCACCCCTCCACTTT. Amino acids: CATRQGADSPLHF.

This chain connects TRBV18 to TRBJ1-2; 7 bases align to TRBD1. V lost 0 bases and J lost 8; bases outside the gene matches: 6. Germline V lookup: CDR1 KGHSH, CDR2 LQKENI. The CDR3 loop spans 14 amino acids. The CDR3 coding sequence is TGTGCCAGCTCACCACCGGGACAGATTGGCGGCTACACCTTC. It translates to CASSPPGQIGGYTF.

This sequence joins TRBV27 and TRBJ2-7, with unresolved D. CDR1 is MNHEY and CDR2 is SMNVEV in the germline V gene (reference sequence). The V and J ends lost 6 bases and 2 bases respectively, with 14 bases between them. CDR3 length: 14 amino acids. The CDR3 region has the DNA TGTGCCAGCAGAAAGTCAACAGCCACCTACGAGCAGTACTTC. Translated, it gives CASRKSTATYEQYF.

CDR3 loop: CASSATRQREAFF. CDR3 DNA sequence: TGTGCCAGCTCGGCGACTAGACAGCGCGAAGCTTTCTTT. The J gene is TRBJ1-1, the V gene TRBV18; D might be TRBD1 (5 bases). Germline-derived CDR1 and CDR2 are KGHSH and LQKENI. The ends were cut back, 6 bases at V and 8 bases at J, with 16 bases in the middle. This CDR3 has 13 residues. Drawing the rest from reference TRBV18 and TRBJ1-1, the complete variable domain is NAGVMQNPRHLVRRRGQEARLRCSPMKGHSHVYWYRQLPEEGLKFMVYLQKENIIDESGMPKERFSAEFPKEGPSILRIQQVVRGDSAAYFCASSATRQREAFFGQGTRLTVV.

The chain is built from TRBV7-9 and TRBJ2-3, with D maybe TRBD1 (5 bases). The CDR3 is 14 amino acids. Germline V gives CDR1 SEHNR, CDR2 FQNEAQ (reference sequence). With 3 bases removed from V and 5 bases from J, the gap between germline ends came to 12 bases. In DNA form, the CDR3 reads TGTGCCAGCAGCTTTCCCCGGACACAAGATACGCAGTATTTT. Its protein is CASSFPRTQDTQYF. Together with reference TRBV7-9 and TRBJ2-3, the CDR3 gives the full variable domain: DTGVSQNPRHKITKRGQNVTFRCDPISEHNRLYWYRQTLGQGPEFLTYFQNEAQLEKSRLLSDRFSAERPKGSFSTLEIQRTEQGDSAMYLCASSFPRTQDTQYFGPGTRLTVL.

The rearrangement links TRBV6-5 to TRBJ1-1; 9 bases are a match to TRBD1. There are 13 residues in the CDR3. The V gene's germline CDR1 is MNHEY and CDR2 SVGAGI. V dropped 6 bases and J dropped 5; count of bases not matched to a gene: 4. CDR3 coding DNA: TGTGCCAGCAGAGGGACAGGGAGGACTGAAGCTTTCTTT. It is translated as CASRGTGRTEAFF.

In DNA form, the CDR3 reads TGTGCCAGCAGCTTATTCGGGAGTGGTGGTCGACTCACAGATACGCAGTATTTT. It translates to CASSLFGSGGRLTDTQYF. The V and J genes are TRBV11-2 and TRBJ2-3; D possibly corresponds to TRBD2 (6 bases). In germline, CDR1 is SGHAT, CDR2 FQNNGV. Between the trimmed V and J ends, which lost 2 bases and 2 bases, there was a span of 20 bases. This CDR3 has 18 amino acids.

This chain links TRBV5-1 with TRBJ2-5, with 8 bases fitting TRBD2. Germline CDR1 and CDR2: SGHRS and YFSETQ. The CDR3 length is 16 residues. Germline trimming cut 3 bases from V and 4 bases from J; bases unmatched to any gene: 11. The CDR3 region has the DNA TGCGCCAGCAGCTCCCGACTAGCGTTCGGACGAGAGACCCAGTACTTC. As protein: CASSSRLAFGRETQYF.

This clone was picked up one time. The CDR3 region is CASTQLRPGGLFDTQYF. In nucleotides, the CDR3 is TGTGCCAGTACTCAGTTACGGCCAGGGGGCCTTTTTGATACGCAGTATTTT. V usage is TRBV19 and J usage is TRBJ2-3; 8 bases match TRBD1. With V trimmed by 7 bases and J by 6 bases, 18 bases remained unmatched. This CDR3 has 17 residues. Germline CDR1 LNHDA, CDR2 SQIVND (reference sequence).

This chain uses TRBV27 with TRBJ2-7; 7 nucleotides agree with TRBD2. Trimming cost V 8 bases and J 3 bases; bases outside gene matches: 13. Germline V gene data show CDR1 as MNHEY and CDR2 as SMNVEV (reference sequence). The CDR3 has 15 residues. CDR3 region: CASWPAGPMGYEQYF. The DNA of the CDR3 is TGTGCCAGCTGGCCAGCGGGGCCCATGGGCTACGAGCAGTACTTC.

This rearrangement joins TRBV7-2 to TRBJ1-2; 9 positions agree with TRBD1. Germline trimming cut 2 bases from V and 3 bases from J; bases unmatched to any gene: 4. The CDR3 length is 15 residues. Looked up from germline, CDR1 is SGHTA and CDR2 is FQGNSA. The CDR3 DNA follows: TGTGCCAGCAGCTTAACCAGGACAGGGGACTATGGCTACACCTTC. Amino acids: CASSLTRTGDYGYTF.

The CDR3, as DNA: TGCGCCAGCAGCCCTTCGACTAGCGGCGGGGAGCTGTTTTTT. It codes for CASSPSTSGGELFF. V and J are TRBV5-1 and TRBJ2-2; the match to TRBD2 covers 9 bases. Unmatched junction bases numbered 5, after V lost 4 bases and J lost 7 bases. From germline, CDR1 is SGHRS and CDR2 YFSETQ. The CDR3 loop spans 14 amino acids.

The rearrangement joins TRBV6-5 to TRBJ2-7, with D possibly matching TRBD1 (6 bases). The CDR3 runs to 14 residues. CDR1 is MNHEY and CDR2 is SVGAGI in the germline V gene. The V end was cut by 4 bases, the J end by 7 bases, with 17 bases between. The CDR3 sequence is CASSSLQGFGEQYF. The CDR3 DNA follows: TGTGCCAGCAGTTCACTACAGGGTTTTGGGGAGCAGTACTTC.

The chain couples TRBV11-3 to TRBJ2-2; 9 bases are a match to TRBD1. Germline values: CDR1 SGHNT, CDR2 YENEEA. There are 11 residues in the CDR3. The V segment lost 6 bases and the J segment 13 bases; nucleotides outside the gene matches: 3. The CDR3 DNA reads TGTGCCAGCAGAGACAGGGGGATGCTGTTTTTT. Its translation is CASRDRGMLFF.

The chain uses TRBV24-1 and TRBJ2-3; D remains unclear. The CDR3 is made up of 14 amino acids. V was pared by 2 bases and J by 5 bases, with 10 bases between. CDR1 and CDR2 from the germline V gene are KGHDR and SFDVKD. CDR3 nucleotides: TGTGCCACCAGTGATTCAATGGTCGGAGATACGCAGTATTTT. It encodes CATSDSMVGDTQYF.

The V and J genes are TRBV19 and TRBJ1-5; D is ambiguous. The CDR3 consists of 14 residues. Trimming removed 5 bases at V and 6 bases at J, with 14 bases between. In germline, CDR1 is LNHDA, CDR2 SQIVND (reference sequence). The DNA for the CDR3 is TGTGCCAGTAGTCCCCGTCAAGGGAGTCAGCCCCAGCATTTT. This sequence encodes CASSPRQGSQPQHF.

The chain uses TRBV11-2 and TRBJ2-7, with D unresolved. The CDR3 is 15 residues long. V lost 2 bases and J lost 2, with 13 bases in between. In germline, CDR1 is SGHAT, CDR2 FQNNGV. CDR3 sequence (DNA): TGTGCCAGCAGCTTATACCAGGCCTATGCCTACGAGCAGTACTTC. The encoded protein is CASSLYQAYAYEQYF.

This chain joins TRBV11-2 and TRBJ2-7, with 10 bases identical to TRBD2. Losses at the gene ends were 6 bases for V and 0 bases for J; bases not matched to a gene: 5. Germline V gives CDR1 SGHAT, CDR2 FQNNGV. This CDR3 is 15 amino acids long. Written as DNA, the CDR3 is TGTGCCAGCAGTTTTAGCGGGGGGCCCTCCTACGAGCAGTACTTC. Its translation: CASSFSGGPSYEQYF.

CDR3 nucleotide sequence: TGTGCCAGCAGAGCCGGGACAACTCGAGAAGCTTTCTTT. Translated, it gives CASRAGTTREAFF. The chain links TRBV6-5 to TRBJ1-1; D is perhaps TRBD1 (6 bases). Trimming cost V 6 bases and J 8 bases, with 16 bases left between them. The CDR3 covers 13 residues. In germline, CDR1 is MNHEY, CDR2 SVGAGI.

V is TRBV30 and J is TRBJ2-1; 8 nucleotides line up with TRBD2. V was pared by 0 bases and J by 6 bases, with 7 bases of the junction left unmatched. In germline, CDR1 is GTSNPN, CDR2 SVGIG (reference sequence). The CDR3 is 15 amino acids. CDR3 bases: TGTGCCTGGAGTGTACTCAGCGGGAGAGGCAATGAGCAGTTCTTC. Its protein product is CAWSVLSGRGNEQFF. The full variable domain, rest sourced from reference TRBV30 and TRBJ2-1, is SQTIHQWPATLVQPVGSPLSLECTVEGTSNPNLYWYRQAAGRGLQLLFYSVGIGQISSEVPQNLSASRPQDRQFILSSKKLLLSDSGFYLCAWSVLSGRGNEQFFGPGTRLTVL.